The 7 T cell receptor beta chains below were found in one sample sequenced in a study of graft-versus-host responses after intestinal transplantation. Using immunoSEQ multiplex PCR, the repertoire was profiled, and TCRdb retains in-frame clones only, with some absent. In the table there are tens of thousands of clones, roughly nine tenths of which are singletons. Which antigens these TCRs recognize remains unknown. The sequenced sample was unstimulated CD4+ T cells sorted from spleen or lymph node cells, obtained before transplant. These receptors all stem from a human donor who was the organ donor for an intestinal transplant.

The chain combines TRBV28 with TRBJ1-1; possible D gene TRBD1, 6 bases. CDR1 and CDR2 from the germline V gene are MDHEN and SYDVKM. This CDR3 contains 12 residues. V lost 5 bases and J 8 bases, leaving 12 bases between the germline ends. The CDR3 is CASSAHRVEAFF. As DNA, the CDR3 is TGTGCCAGCAGTGCCCACAGGGTGGAAGCTTTCTTT.

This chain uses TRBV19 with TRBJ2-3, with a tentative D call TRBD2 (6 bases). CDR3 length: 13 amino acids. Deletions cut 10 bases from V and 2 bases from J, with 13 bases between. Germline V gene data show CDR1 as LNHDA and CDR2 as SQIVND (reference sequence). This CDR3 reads CATAGSATDTQYF. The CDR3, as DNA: TGTGCCACTGCCGGGAGCGCCACAGATACGCAGTATTTT.

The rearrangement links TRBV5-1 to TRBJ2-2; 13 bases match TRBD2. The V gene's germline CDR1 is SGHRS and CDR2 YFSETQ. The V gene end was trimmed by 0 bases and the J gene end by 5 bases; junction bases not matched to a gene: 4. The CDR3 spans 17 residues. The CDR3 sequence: CASSLGTSGSVTGELFF. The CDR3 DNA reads TGCGCCAGCAGCTTGGGGACTAGCGGGAGTGTAACCGGGGAGCTGTTTTTT.

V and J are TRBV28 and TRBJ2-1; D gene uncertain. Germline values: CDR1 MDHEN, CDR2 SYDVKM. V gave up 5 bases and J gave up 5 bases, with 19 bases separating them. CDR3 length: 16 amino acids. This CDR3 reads CASSPSPLGSDNEQFF. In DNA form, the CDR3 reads TGTGCCAGCAGTCCATCCCCTCTAGGCTCTGACAATGAGCAGTTCTTC.

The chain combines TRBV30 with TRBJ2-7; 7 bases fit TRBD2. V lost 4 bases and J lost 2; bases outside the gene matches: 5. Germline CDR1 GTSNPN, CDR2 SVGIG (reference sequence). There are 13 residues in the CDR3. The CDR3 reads CAWKRDLPYEQYF. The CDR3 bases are TGTGCCTGGAAGCGGGACTTACCCTACGAGCAGTACTTC.

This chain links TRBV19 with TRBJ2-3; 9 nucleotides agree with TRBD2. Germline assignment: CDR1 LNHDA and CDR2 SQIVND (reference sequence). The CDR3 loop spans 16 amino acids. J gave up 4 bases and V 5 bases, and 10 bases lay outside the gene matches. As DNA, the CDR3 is TGTGCCAGTAGTCCCAGAGCGGGAGGTTCCCCAGATACGCAGTATTTT. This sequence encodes CASSPRAGGSPDTQYF. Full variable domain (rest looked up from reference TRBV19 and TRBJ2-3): DGGITQSPKYLFRKEGQNVTLSCEQNLNHDAMYWYRQDPGQGLRLIYYSQIVNDFQKGDIAEGYSVSREKKESFPLTVTSAQKNPTAFYLCASSPRAGGSPDTQYFGPGTRLTVL.

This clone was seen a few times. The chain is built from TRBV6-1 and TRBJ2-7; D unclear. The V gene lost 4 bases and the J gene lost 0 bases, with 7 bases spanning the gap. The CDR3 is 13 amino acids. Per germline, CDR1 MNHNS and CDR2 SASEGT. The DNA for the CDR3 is TGTGCCAGCAGTGTGCACGGCTCCTACGAGCAGTACTTC. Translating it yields CASSVHGSYEQYF.